This TCR beta chain stems from a study of long-term antiretroviral therapy in people with HIV. As to this clone: Its antigen is not known.

V lost 3 bases and J 6 bases, leaving 7 bases between the germline ends. Germline-derived CDR1 and CDR2 are SGHTS and YDEGEE. CDR3 size: 13 residues. Survey-level immunoSEQ v3.0 assays were run. Data came from immunoSEQ multiplex PCR; TCRdb stores just in-frame clones and leaves some out. The table includes approximately 25,000 clones, more than 75% detected once. The study's findings and limits: Blood was collected between 2004 and 2017, possibly under older ART regimens.

The TCR was taken from a middle-aged man with HIV. The chain has TRBV5-8 and TRBJ1-6; D gene ambiguous. The source material was unsorted PBMCs, sampled around 5 years after starting antiretroviral therapy. CDR3 residues: CASSYDINSPLHF. DNA of the CDR3: TGTGCCAGCAGCTACGATATTAATTCACCCCTCCACTTT.